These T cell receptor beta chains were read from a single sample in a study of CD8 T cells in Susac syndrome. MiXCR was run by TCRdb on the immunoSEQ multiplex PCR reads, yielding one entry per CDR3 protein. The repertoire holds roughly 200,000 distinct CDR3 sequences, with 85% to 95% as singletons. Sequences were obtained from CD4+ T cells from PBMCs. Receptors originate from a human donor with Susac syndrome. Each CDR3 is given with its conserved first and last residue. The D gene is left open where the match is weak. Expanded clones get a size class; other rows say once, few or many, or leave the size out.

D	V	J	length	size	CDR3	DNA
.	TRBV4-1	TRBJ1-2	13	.	CASSRIFNYGYTF	TGCGCCAGCAGTCGTATCTTTAACTATGGCTACACCTTC
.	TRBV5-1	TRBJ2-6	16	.	CASSFDAGAGANVLTF	TGCGCCAGCAGCTTCGATGCAGGAGCTGGGGCCAACGTCCTGACTTTC
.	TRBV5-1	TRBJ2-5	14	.	CASRPDPPQETQYF	TGCGCCAGCAGACCCGATCCTCCCCAAGAGACCCAGTACTTC
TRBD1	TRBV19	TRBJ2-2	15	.	CASSHRGANTGELFF	TGTGCCAGTAGTCACAGGGGCGCGAACACCGGGGAGCTGTTTTTT
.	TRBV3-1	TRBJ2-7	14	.	CASSQSDGRDEQYF	TGTGCCAGCAGCCAAAGTGACGGGCGGGACGAGCAGTACTTC
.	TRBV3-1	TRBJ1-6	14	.	CASSQDRVRSPLHF	TGTGCCAGCAGCCAAGATAGGGTCCGGTCACCCCTCCACTTT
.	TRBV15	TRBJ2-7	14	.	CATSREDRRNEQYF	TGTGCCACCAGCAGAGAAGACAGGAGGAACGAGCAGTACTTC
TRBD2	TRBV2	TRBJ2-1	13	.	CASSGLAGTEQFF	TGTGCCAGCAGTGGGTTAGCGGGAACCGAGCAGTTCTTC
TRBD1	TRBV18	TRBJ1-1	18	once	CASSVQIGTARLNTEAFF	TGTGCCAGCTCAGTACAGATCGGGACAGCCAGACTGAACACTGAAGCTTTCTTT
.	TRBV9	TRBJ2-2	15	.	CASSLQGFRTGELFF	TGTGCCAGCAGCTTACAGGGTTTCCGAACCGGGGAGCTGTTTTTT
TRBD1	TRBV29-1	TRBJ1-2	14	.	CSVEEGTGGYGYTF	TGCAGCGTTGAAGAAGGGACAGGAGGGTATGGCTACACCTTC
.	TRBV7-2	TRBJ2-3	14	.	CASSLAGRTDTQYF	TGTGCCAGCAGCTTAGCCGGGAGAACAGATACGCAGTATTTT
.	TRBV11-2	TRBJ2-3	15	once	CASSLGVSSTDTQYF	TGTGCCAGCAGCTTAGGGGTTTCTAGCACAGATACGCAGTATTTT
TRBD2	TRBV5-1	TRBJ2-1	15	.	CASSLALAGADEQFF	TGCGCCAGCAGCTTGGCCCTAGCGGGGGCGGATGAGCAGTTCTTC
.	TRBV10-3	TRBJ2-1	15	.	CAISESGQYYNEQFF	TGTGCCATCAGTGAGTCAGGACAGTACTACAATGAGCAGTTCTTC
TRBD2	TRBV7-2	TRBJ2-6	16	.	CASSLGGGTGANVLTF	TGTGCCAGCAGCTTAGGGGGGGGAACTGGGGCCAACGTCCTGACTTTC
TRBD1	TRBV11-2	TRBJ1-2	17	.	CASSSITGVRADYGYTF	TGTGCCAGCAGCTCAATTACAGGGGTCCGGGCTGACTATGGCTACACCTTC
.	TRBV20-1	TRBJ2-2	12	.	CSAREGIGELFF	TGCAGTGCTAGAGAGGGGATCGGGGAGCTGTTTTTT
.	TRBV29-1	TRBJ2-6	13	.	CSVGYSGANVLTF	TGCAGCGTTGGCTACTCTGGGGCCAACGTCCTGACTTTC
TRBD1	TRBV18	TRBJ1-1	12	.	CASSTRGTEAFF	TGTGCCAGCTCAACCAGGGGGACTGAAGCTTTCTTT
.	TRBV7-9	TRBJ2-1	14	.	CASSLAARNNEQFF	TGTGCCAGCAGCTTAGCGGCTAGAAACAATGAGCAGTTCTTC
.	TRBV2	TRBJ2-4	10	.	CASRVTGLLF	TGTGCCAGCAGAGTGACAGGACTCCTCTTC
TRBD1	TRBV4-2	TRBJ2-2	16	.	CASSQEGQGSTGELFF	TGTGCCAGCAGCCAAGAGGGACAGGGGAGCACCGGGGAGCTGTTTTTT
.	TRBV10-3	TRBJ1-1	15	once	CAISETTGLNTEAFF	TGTGCCATCAGTGAGACAACAGGGCTGAACACTGAAGCTTTCTTT
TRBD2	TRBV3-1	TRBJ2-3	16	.	CASSQGGLAVTDTQYF	TGTGCCAGCAGCCAGGGAGGACTAGCGGTCACAGATACGCAGTATTTT
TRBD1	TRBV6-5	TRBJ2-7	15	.	CASSYRGQGTYEQYF	TGTGCCAGCAGTTACAGGGGGCAGGGGACCTACGAGCAGTACTTC
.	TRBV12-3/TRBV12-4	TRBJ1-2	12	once	CASSLGLVGYTF	TGTGCCAGCAGTTTAGGCTTAGTTGGCTACACCTTC
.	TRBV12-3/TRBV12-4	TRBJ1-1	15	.	CASSLDRRTNTEAFF	TGTGCCAGCAGTTTGGACAGAAGGACGAACACTGAAGCTTTCTTT
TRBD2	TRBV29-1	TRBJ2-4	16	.	CTLPPGLAVAKNIQYF	TGCACCCTACCTCCGGGACTAGCGGTAGCCAAAAACATTCAGTACTTC
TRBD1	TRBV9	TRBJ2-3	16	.	CASSVRTGGITDTQYF	TGTGCCAGCAGCGTCAGGACAGGGGGGATCACAGATACGCAGTATTTT
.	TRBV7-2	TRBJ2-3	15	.	CASSFSAGGTDTQYF	TGTGCCAGCAGCTTTTCGGCAGGGGGCACAGATACGCAGTATTTT
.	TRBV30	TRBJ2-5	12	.	CAWSRDRETQYF	TGTGCCTGGAGCAGGGACCGAGAGACCCAGTACTTC
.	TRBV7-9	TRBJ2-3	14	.	CASSLAAQADTQYF	TGTGCCAGCAGCTTAGCGGCCCAGGCGGATACGCAGTATTTT
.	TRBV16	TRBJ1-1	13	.	CASSQTGFAEAFF	TGTGCCAGCAGCCAAACCGGATTCGCTGAAGCTTTCTTT
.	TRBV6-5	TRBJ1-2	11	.	CASRQGYGYTF	TGTGCCAGCAGGCAGGGGTATGGCTACACCTTC
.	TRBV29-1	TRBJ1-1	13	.	CSVGSALNTEAFF	TGCAGCGTTGGTTCAGCTCTGAACACTGAAGCTTTCTTT
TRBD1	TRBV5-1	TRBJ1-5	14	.	CASSYRGGDQPQHF	TGCGCCAGCAGTTACAGGGGTGGTGATCAGCCCCAGCATTTT
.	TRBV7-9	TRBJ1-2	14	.	CASSLSGINYGYTF	TGTGCCAGCAGCTTGTCAGGGATCAACTATGGCTACACCTTC
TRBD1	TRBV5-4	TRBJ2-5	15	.	CASSYPGQPQETQYF	TGTGCCAGCAGCTATCCGGGACAGCCTCAAGAGACCCAGTACTTC
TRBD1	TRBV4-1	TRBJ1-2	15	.	CASSQATGGLGGYTF	TGCGCCAGCAGCCAAGCTACAGGGGGCCTCGGTGGCTACACCTTC
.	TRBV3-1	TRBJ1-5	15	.	CASSQSADDNQPQHF	TGTGCCAGCAGCCAGAGTGCGGATGACAATCAGCCCCAGCACTTT
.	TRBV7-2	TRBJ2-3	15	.	CASSRQATSTDTQYF	TGTGCCAGCAGCCGACAGGCCACTAGCACAGATACGCAGTATTTT
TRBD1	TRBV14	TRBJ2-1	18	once	CASSQFPAGTGTYNEQFF	TGTGCCAGCAGCCAATTTCCTGCCGGGACAGGGACCTACAATGAGCAGTTCTTC
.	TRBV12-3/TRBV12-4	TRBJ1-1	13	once	CASSFNRAAEAFF	TGTGCCAGCAGTTTTAACCGGGCAGCTGAAGCTTTCTTT
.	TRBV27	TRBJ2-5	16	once	CASSSRGRGSGETQYF	TGTGCCAGCAGTTCCCGTGGTAGAGGGAGCGGAGAGACCCAGTACTTC
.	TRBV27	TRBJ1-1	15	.	CASKRVEVMNTEAFF	TGTGCCAGCAAACGAGTCGAGGTAATGAACACTGAAGCTTTCTTT
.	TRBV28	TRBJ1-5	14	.	CASRLSSGVKPQHF	TGTGCCAGCAGACTCTCGTCAGGGGTTAAGCCCCAGCATTTT
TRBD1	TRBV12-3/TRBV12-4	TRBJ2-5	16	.	CASSFWGQGALETQYF	TGTGCCAGCAGTTTCTGGGGACAGGGGGCTTTGGAGACCCAGTACTTC
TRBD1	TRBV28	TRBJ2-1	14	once	CASTTGGLDNEQFF	TGTGCCAGCACCACAGGGGGACTCGACAATGAGCAGTTCTTC
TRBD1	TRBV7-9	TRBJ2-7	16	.	CASSLGMGTGMYEQYF	TGTGCCAGCAGCTTAGGGATGGGGACAGGGATGTACGAGCAGTACTTC
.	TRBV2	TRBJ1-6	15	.	CASSDFGSGNSPLHF	TGTGCCAGCAGTGATTTTGGGTCGGGGAATTCACCCCTCCACTTT
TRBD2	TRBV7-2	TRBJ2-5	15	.	CASSKGLAGEETQYF	TGTGCCAGCAGCAAGGGACTAGCGGGGGAAGAGACCCAGTACTTC